This TCR beta chain was obtained from a study of T-cell reconstitution after alpha-beta-depleted transplantation in children. Germline values: CDR1 MNHNY, CDR2 SVGAGI (reference sequence). The ends were cut back, 6 bases at V and 2 bases at J, with 10 bases in the middle. This CDR3 comprises 13 residues. Unique molecular identifiers were used to barcode this TCRbeta library. TCRdb re-called the PCR reads with MiXCR, one entry per CDR3 protein. The sample lists about 980,000 distinct CDR3 sequences, about 29% occurring once. Worth noting for this clonotype: What it binds is unknown.

Regarding the study as a whole: Alpha-beta T cells present about two months after transplant were reported to originate from several hundred expanded graft clones. At day 60, the high TCRbeta diversity found in some patients originated from recipient T cells and thymic progenitors that had survived. The main origin of T-cell counts and diversity one year after transplant was newly produced T cells.

The specimen was PBMCs, mostly from graft donor cells, collected 360 days after TCRalphabeta/CD19-depleted stem cell transplant. The chain joins TRBV6-6 to TRBJ1-2, with D uncertain. This clonotype was sampled from a boy under three years old who had a stem cell transplant for SCID, so the T cells may come from the graft donor. CDR3 region: CASSVKPNYGYTF. CDR3 nucleotides: TGTGCCAGCAGCGTCAAGCCGAACTATGGCTACACCTTC.